A selection of T cell receptor beta chains follows, all from one sample in a study of blood T cell repertoires in COVID-19. Measured with immunoSEQ multiplex PCR; TCRdb has only the in-frame clones, and not every one. This repertoire shows some 290,000 clones, approximately 90% found once; its top ten account for 2.3%. Material for sequencing was PBMCs or T cells enriched from blood (not recorded which). These receptors originate from a woman aged 40 to 50 with acute COVID-19. CDR3s include the opening cysteine and the closing phenylalanine or tryptophan. Each record gives: D gene, clone size, CDR3 length, V gene, J gene, CDR3 protein, CDR3 DNA. D genes are given only for firm matches. The listing skips clone size in some rows; elsewhere it reads once, few, many or a size class.

>TRBD1|NA|15|TRBV6-5|TRBJ1-6
CASSYSGTANSPLHF
TGTGCCAGCAGTTACTCTGGGACAGCTAATTCACCCCTCCACTTT
>NA|NA|15|TRBV6-5|TRBJ1-6
CASSKNGAGNSPLHF
TGTGCCAGCAGTAAAAACGGAGCTGGTAATTCACCCCTCCACTTT
>NA|NA|13|TRBV12-3/TRBV12-4|TRBJ1-1
CASSFQLNTEAFF
TGTGCCAGCAGTTTTCAATTGAACACTGAAGCTTTCTTT
>TRBD2|NA|16|TRBV7-9|TRBJ2-1
CASSLGLAGGLDEQFF
TGTGCCAGCAGCTTGGGACTAGCGGGGGGCCTTGATGAGCAGTTCTTC
>TRBD2|NA|14|TRBV2|TRBJ2-3
CASRAGGLTDTQYF
TGTGCCAGCAGAGCGGGGGGTCTCACAGATACGCAGTATTTT
>NA|NA|13|TRBV27|TRBJ1-4
CASSLSGGEKLFF
TGTGCCAGCAGTTTATCTGGAGGGGAAAAACTGTTTTTT
>NA|NA|15|TRBV28|TRBJ1-4
CASSPGGVANEKLFF
TGTGCCAGCAGTCCCGGGGGTGTAGCTAATGAAAAACTGTTTTTT
>NA|NA|14|TRBV7-7|TRBJ2-5
CASSLEGLAGTQYF
TGTGCCAGCAGCTTAGAAGGTTTGGCGGGGACCCAGTACTTC
>TRBD2|NA|18|TRBV11-2|TRBJ2-7
CASSLGRTSGGAGYEQYF
TGTGCCAGCAGCTTAGGTCGGACTAGCGGGGGGGCAGGCTACGAGCAGTACTTC
>NA|NA|16|TRBV6-5|TRBJ1-3
CASSYSTGLSGNTIYF
TGTGCCAGCAGTTACTCAACAGGGCTCTCTGGAAACACCATATATTTT
>NA|NA|13|TRBV7-2|TRBJ2-7
CASSVQGSYEQYF
TGTGCCAGCAGCGTTCAGGGATCCTACGAGCAGTACTTC
>NA|once|14|TRBV4-3|TRBJ2-2
CASSQDAGTGELFF
TGCGCCAGCAGCCAAGACGCGGGTACCGGGGAGCTGTTTTTT
>TRBD1|few|15|TRBV6-2/TRBV6-3|TRBJ2-1
CASSYQGELNNEQFF
TGTGCCAGCAGTTACCAGGGGGAGCTTAACAATGAGCAGTTCTTC
>TRBD1|NA|14|TRBV28|TRBJ1-2
CASSSRGRLYGYTF
TGTGCCAGCAGTTCCAGGGGGCGCCTCTATGGCTACACCTTC
>NA|NA|14|TRBV10-3|TRBJ1-2
CAISEGRFNYGYTF
TGTGCCATCAGTGAGGGCAGGTTTAACTATGGCTACACCTTC
>NA|NA|13|TRBV10-3|TRBJ1-5
CAIRAGWNQPQHF
TGTGCCATCAGGGCAGGGTGGAATCAGCCCCAGCATTTT
>NA|few|13|TRBV2|TRBJ1-2
CASDPGVHYGYTF
TGTGCCAGCGACCCAGGGGTCCACTATGGCTACACCTTC
>NA|NA|15|TRBV27|TRBJ1-5
CASSADRHSNQPQHF
TGTGCCAGCAGTGCCGACAGACATAGCAATCAGCCCCAGCATTTT
>NA|NA|14|TRBV19|TRBJ2-3
CASSPRRREDTQYF
TGTGCCAGTAGCCCCCGTCGAAGGGAGGATACGCAGTATTTT
>NA|NA|12|TRBV18|TRBJ1-2
CASSPDWQGYTF
TGTGCCAGCTCACCGGACTGGCAGGGCTACACCTTC
>NA|NA|14|TRBV3-1/TRBV3-2|TRBJ2-4
CASSQGHQKNIQYF
TGTGCCAGCAGCCAAGGACACCAGAAAAACATTCAGTACTTC
>NA|NA|13|TRBV7-8|TRBJ2-7
CASGRRDSYEQYF
TGTGCCAGCGGCCGCCGGGACTCCTACGAGCAGTACTTC
>TRBD2|NA|15|TRBV2|TRBJ2-1
CASTKLAGEGNEQFF
TGTGCCAGCACCAAACTAGCGGGGGAGGGCAATGAGCAGTTCTTC
>NA|NA|12|TRBV7-9|TRBJ1-2
CASSLDRGGYTF
TGTGCCAGCAGCTTAGACCGTGGGGGGTACACCTTC